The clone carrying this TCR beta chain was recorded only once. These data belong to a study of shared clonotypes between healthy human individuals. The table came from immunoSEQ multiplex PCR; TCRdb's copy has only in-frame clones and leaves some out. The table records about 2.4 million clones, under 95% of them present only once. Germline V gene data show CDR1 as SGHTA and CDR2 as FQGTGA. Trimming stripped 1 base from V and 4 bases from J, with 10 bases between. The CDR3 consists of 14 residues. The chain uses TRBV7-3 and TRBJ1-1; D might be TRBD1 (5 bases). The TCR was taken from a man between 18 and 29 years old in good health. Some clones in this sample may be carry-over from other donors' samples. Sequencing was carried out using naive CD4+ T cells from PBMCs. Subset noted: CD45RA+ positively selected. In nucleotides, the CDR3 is TGTGCCAGCAGCTTAATGGGGGAGGGCACTGAAGCTTTCTTT. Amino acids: CASSLMGEGTEAFF.